This T cell receptor (beta chain) was captured in a study of cytotoxic CD8 clonotypes in ibrutinib-treated CLL. Study background: Samples had a mean of nearly 260,000 productive templates and almost 95,000 productive rearrangements.

This CDR3 has 15 residues. Germline V gives CDR1 SGHRS, CDR2 YFSETQ. V lost 0 bases and J lost 6, with 13 bases in between. This clone was found a few times. Profiled with immunoSEQ multiplex PCR; TCRdb holds only in-frame clones, not every one. The sample lists 300,000 to 400,000 clones; roughly 67% were seen once. This chain links TRBV5-1 with TRBJ2-1, with TRBD1 as a possible D gene (6 bases). This TCR was recovered from a human donor with chronic lymphocytic leukemia. Source: PBMCs, taken after 36 months of ibrutinib treatment. The CDR3 protein is CASSLGSTGPNEQFF. In DNA form, the CDR3 reads TGCGCCAGCAGCTTGGGGTCAACAGGGCCCAATGAGCAGTTCTTC. The full variable domain, with the rest looked up from reference TRBV5-1 and TRBJ2-1, is KAGVTQTPRYLIKTRGQQVTLSCSPISGHRSVSWYQQTPGQGLQFLFEYFSETQRNKGNFPGRFSGRQFSNSRSEMNVSTLELGDSALYLCASSLGSTGPNEQFFGPGTRLTVL.